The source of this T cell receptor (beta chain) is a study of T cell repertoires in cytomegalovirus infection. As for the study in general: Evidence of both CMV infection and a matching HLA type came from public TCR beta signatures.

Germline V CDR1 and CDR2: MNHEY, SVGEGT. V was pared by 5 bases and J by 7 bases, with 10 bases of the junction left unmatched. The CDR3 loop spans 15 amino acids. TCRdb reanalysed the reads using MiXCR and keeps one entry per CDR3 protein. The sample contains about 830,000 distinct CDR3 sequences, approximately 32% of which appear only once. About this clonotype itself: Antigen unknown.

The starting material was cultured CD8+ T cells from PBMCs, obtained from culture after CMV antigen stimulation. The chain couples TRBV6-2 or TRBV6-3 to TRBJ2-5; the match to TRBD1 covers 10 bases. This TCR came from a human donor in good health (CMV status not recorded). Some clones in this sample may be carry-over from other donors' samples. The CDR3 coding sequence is TGTGCCAGCAGTCGACAGGGGGCCTCACCCGGGACCCAGTACTTC. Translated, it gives CASSRQGASPGTQYF.